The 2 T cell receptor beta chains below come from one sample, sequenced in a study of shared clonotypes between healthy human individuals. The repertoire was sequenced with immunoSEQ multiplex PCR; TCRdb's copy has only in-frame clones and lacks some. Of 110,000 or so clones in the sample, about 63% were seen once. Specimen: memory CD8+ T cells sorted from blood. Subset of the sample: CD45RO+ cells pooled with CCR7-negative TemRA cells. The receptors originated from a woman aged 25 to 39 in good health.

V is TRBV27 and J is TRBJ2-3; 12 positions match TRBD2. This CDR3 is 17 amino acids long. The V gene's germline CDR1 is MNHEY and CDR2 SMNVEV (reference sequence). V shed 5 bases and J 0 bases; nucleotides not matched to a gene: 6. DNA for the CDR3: TGTGCCAGCAGTCCTTCCGGGACTAGCGGGAGCACAGATACGCAGTATTTT. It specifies CASSPSGTSGSTDTQYF.

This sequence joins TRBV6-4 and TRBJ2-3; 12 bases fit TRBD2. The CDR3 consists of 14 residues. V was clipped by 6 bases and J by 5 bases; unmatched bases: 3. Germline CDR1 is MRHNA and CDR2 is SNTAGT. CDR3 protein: CASSPTSGRDTQYF. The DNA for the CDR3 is TGTGCCAGCAGCCCGACTAGCGGGAGAGATACGCAGTATTTT.